The clone carrying this T cell receptor (beta chain) was counted a few times. Its antigen is unidentified. Regarding treatment: approximately 9-day PBMC culture with coronavirus spike peptide pools or control peptides (ViraFEST assay). Sequencing of the DNA from cultured CD4+ T cells was carried out with the Oncomine TCR Beta short-read assay. In TCRdb, the PCR reads were re-called with MiXCR into one record per CDR3 protein. Of more than 15,000 distinct CDR3 sequences detected, approximately 42% appear once; the ten largest clones hold 27%. This specimen comes from a study of vaccination and CD4 T cells after COVID-19. Between the trimmed V and J ends, which lost 6 bases and 5 bases, there was a span of 14 bases. This CDR3 region has 14 residues. Per germline, CDR1 MNHEY and CDR2 SVGEGT.

The sample in question was CD4+ T cells from blood, cultured in vitro, obtained before SARS-CoV-2 vaccination. The genes are TRBV6-2 or TRBV6-3 and TRBJ1-5, with no clear D. This TCR derives from a human donor who received a COVID-19 vaccine. The CDR3 DNA is TGTGCCAGCAGCCCCGTTTCGCGAGATCAGCCCCAGCATTTT. Encoded protein: CASSPVSRDQPQHF.